This T cell receptor beta chain was retrieved from a study of shared clonotypes between healthy human individuals. The wider study: The plates for each donor numbered three CD4 naive, three CD4 memory, two CD8 naive and one CD8 memory.

The CDR3 consists of 14 residues. V gave up 2 bases and J gave up 2 bases, with 8 bases separating them. Germline V gives CDR1 MNHEY, CDR2 SVGAGI. Findings and limits, study-wide: Few donors restricted represented genetic and exposure-history diversity. Relative to memory subsets, naive subsets generally showed larger estimated richness.

On this clone itself: Its antigen is unknown. The sample has other DNA sequences that encode this CDR3 too.

The assay was immunoSEQ multiplex PCR, and TCRdb's table has in-frame clones only and misses some. The sample carries 2 million to 2.5 million clones, 93% recorded once. The receptor was derived from a man between 18 and 35 years old in good health. Some clones in this sample may be carry-over from other donors' samples. Sequencing was performed on naive CD4+ T cells from PBMCs. Documented subset: CD45RA+ positively selected. V usage is TRBV6-5 and J usage is TRBJ2-3; D is unresolved. The CDR3 loop is CASSYRQDTDTQYF. Here the CDR3 DNA reads TGTGCCAGCAGTTACCGGCAGGACACAGATACGCAGTATTTT.